This T cell receptor (beta chain) came from a study of synovial regulatory T cells in juvenile arthritis (dated by TCRdb to about 2015). General notes on the study: Of the sequenced patients, three were therapy-naive, one was treated with methotrexate plus infliximab, roughly six were treated with methotrexate, and one lacked treatment information. The study compared the TCRbeta CDR3 repertoires of blood iaTreg cells, other blood Treg cells and synovial fluid Treg cells taken from matched patient samples. Effector T cell subsets were also sequenced in the study cohort for comparisons, but only blood and synovial fluid Treg cells are covered by the Treg dataset alone. TCR repertoire comparisons included Treg and Teff subsets from about 12 JIA patients with active disease.

Library method: the immunoSEQ multiplex PCR assay. Adaptive Biotechnologies carried out the TCRbeta CDR3 sequencing. Per the source publication's procedure: Repertoire similarity was assessed using the Chao-modified Jaccard index and the median clonotype overlap from 200 random subsamples at equal sample size. The similarity analyses were run on either productive nucleotide sequences or amino acid sequences translated in silico. Repertoires were compared using hierarchical clustering with single linkage and t-SNE, both based on Chao-modified Jaccard distances. Repertoire diversity was quantified with the Renyi index, after sample size normalisation, across a range of alpha values. TCRdb retrieved this table from immuneACCESS and kept in-frame rearrangements only. Not all clones are present; in checked studies, unresolved V genes account for under half, and no reason is known for the remainder. Clonal size and the V and J genes are those of that table, whereas D and trimming came from the DNA. The table for this sample lists several thousand clones. Under 2% of the sample is held by the ten biggest clonotypes.

The donors for the TCR repertoire analysis were roughly eleven juvenile idiopathic arthritis patients with active disease who had not reached inactive disease, of whom 3 were polyarticular and 8 were oligoarticular. The median age of the TCR-sequenced patients was about 11 years (range roughly 2.4-25), and their median disease duration was about 7 years (range 0.2-19.1). The samples used for TCR repertoire analysis were collected at two centres in Italy. Peripheral blood mononuclear cells were separated using a Histopaque-1077 density gradient and frozen in around 90% FCS with about 10% DMSO. What the authors observed across the whole study: More CDR3 sequences were shared by synovial Treg cells with iaTreg cells than with other blood Treg cells, and a closer relation was confirmed by Chao-Jaccard similarity. iaTreg TCR repertoires were largely private across patients and partially overlapped with synovial Teff and blood CPL repertoires. Lower TCR diversity was observed in blood iaTreg cells than in other blood Treg cells, consistent with antigen-driven expansion.

The germline V gene encodes CDR1 SGHVS and CDR2 FQNEAQ. The CDR3 runs 14 amino acids, cysteine and phenylalanine included. No DNA is listed. A remark on this clone: The clone's antigen remains unknown.

The sample taken for sequencing was Treg cells from blood. The cell subset or site label on this specimen signifies: remaining (HLA-DR-negative) circulating blood Treg cells. The origin of this receptor is a donor aged 2-30 years with juvenile idiopathic arthritis. The chain was built from TRBV7-8 and TRBJ2-1; checking the TCRdb D call of TRBD1 is not possible without DNA. The CDR3 region has the sequence CATTNRGAHNEQFF.